The rows below give T cell receptor beta chains drawn from one sample of a study of early T cells in non-severe SARS-CoV-2 infection. Via MiXCR, TCRdb re-called the 5' RACE reads, giving one row per CDR3 protein. The sample has approximately 79,000 distinct CDR3 sequences, roughly 13% seen once. What was sequenced was whole blood. The receptors were sampled from an adult who was a healthcare worker with PCR-confirmed SARS-CoV-2 infection or an uninfected control (not recorded which). The CDR3 runs from the conserved cysteine through the conserved F or W. D genes are given only for firm matches. A clone size is listed for some rows: how often the clone was seen (once, few, many), or a class if it is expanded.

CDR3: CASSLGGQFAFYEQYF; DNA: TGTGCCAGCAGCTTAGGGGGACAGTTCGCTTTCTACGAGCAGTACTTC; size: few; J: TRBJ2-7; V: TRBV11-2; length: 16; D: TRBD1
CDR3: CASSLEAGGTPFNEQFF; DNA: TGTGCCAGCAGTTTGGAAGCGGGGGGGACCCCTTTCAATGAGCAGTTCTTC; size: few; J: TRBJ2-1; V: TRBV27; length: 17; D: TRBD2
CDR3: CSAGRAIGNTIYF; DNA: TGCAGTGCTGGCCGGGCAATAGGAAACACCATATATTTT; size: .; J: TRBJ1-3; V: TRBV20-1; length: 13; D: .
CDR3: CASSLAASSYEQYF; DNA: TGTGCCAGCAGTTTAGCGGCCAGTTCCTACGAGCAGTACTTC; size: .; J: TRBJ2-7; V: TRBV12-3/TRBV12-4; length: 14; D: .
CDR3: CASSLPQPSGANVLTF; DNA: TGTGCCAGCAGCTTGCCTCAACCCTCTGGGGCCAACGTCCTGACTTTC; size: .; J: TRBJ2-6; V: TRBV5-4; length: 16; D: .
CDR3: CASSEGRRGGEQFF; DNA: TGCGCCAGCAGTGAAGGTCGGAGGGGGGGTGAGCAGTTCTTC; size: few; J: TRBJ2-1; V: TRBV10-1; length: 14; D: .
CDR3: CASSAPGLSSYNEQFF; DNA: TGTGCCAGCAGCGCACCGGGACTTAGCTCCTACAATGAGCAGTTCTTC; size: few; J: TRBJ2-1; V: TRBV12-3/TRBV12-4; length: 16; D: .
CDR3: CASSLDMGHEQYF; DNA: TGCGCCAGCAGCTTGGATATGGGCCACGAGCAGTACTTC; size: few; J: TRBJ2-7; V: TRBV5-1; length: 13; D: .
CDR3: CASSLGLAGETQYF; DNA: TGTGCCAGCAGCCTGGGACTAGCTGGGGAGACCCAGTACTTC; size: .; J: TRBJ2-5; V: TRBV7-9; length: 14; D: TRBD2
CDR3: CASSLDSWSSYEQYF; DNA: TGTGCCAGCAGCTTAGACAGTTGGAGCTCCTACGAGCAGTACTTC; size: once; J: TRBJ2-7; V: TRBV7-9; length: 15; D: .
CDR3: CSALLAPFSYEQYF; DNA: TGCAGTGCCCTTTTAGCGCCCTTTTCCTACGAGCAGTACTTC; size: .; J: TRBJ2-7; V: TRBV20-1; length: 14; D: .
CDR3: CAGGYNQPQHF; DNA: TGTGCCGGGGGGTACAATCAGCCCCAGCATTTT; size: few; J: TRBJ1-5; V: TRBV28; length: 11; D: .
CDR3: CASSSGQDYYEQYF; DNA: TGTGCCAGCAGCTCCGGACAGGACTACTACGAGCAGTACTTC; size: .; J: TRBJ2-7; V: TRBV7-9; length: 14; D: .
CDR3: CASSPRSGGVFQPQHF; DNA: TGTGCCAGCAGCCCTAGATCAGGGGGAGTTTTTCAGCCCCAGCATTTT; size: many; J: TRBJ1-5; V: TRBV12-3/TRBV12-4; length: 16; D: TRBD1
CDR3: CASSYRLAGQETQYF; DNA: TGTGCCAGCAGTTACAGACTAGCGGGACAAGAGACCCAGTACTTC; size: .; J: TRBJ2-5; V: TRBV6-5; length: 15; D: TRBD2
CDR3: CATLAGVSGELFF; DNA: TGTGCCACACTAGCGGGAGTCTCCGGGGAGCTGTTTTTT; size: few; J: TRBJ2-2; V: TRBV6-2/TRBV6-3; length: 13; D: TRBD2
CDR3: CASSYTDRAYGYTF; DNA: TGTGCCAGCAGTTACACAGACAGGGCCTATGGCTACACCTTC; size: many; J: TRBJ1-2; V: TRBV6-6; length: 14; D: TRBD1
CDR3: CASSYSIGGYDNSPLHF; DNA: TGTGCCAGCAGTTACTCGATTGGGGGCTACGATAATTCACCCCTCCACTTT; size: .; J: TRBJ1-6; V: TRBV6-5; length: 17; D: .
CDR3: CSATRGGLATNEKLFF; DNA: TGCAGTGCAACGCGGGGGGGACTTGCAACTAATGAAAAACTGTTTTTT; size: few; J: TRBJ1-4; V: TRBV20-1; length: 16; D: .
CDR3: CASSHLSGIAGVTGELFF; DNA: TGCGCCAGCAGCCATCTTTCGGGGATAGCGGGAGTCACCGGGGAGCTGTTTTTT; size: many; J: TRBJ2-2; V: TRBV4-1; length: 18; D: TRBD2
CDR3: CASSQFRGITGAFF; DNA: TGTGCCAGCAGCCAATTCAGGGGGATTACTGGAGCTTTCTTT; size: many; J: TRBJ1-1; V: TRBV14; length: 14; D: TRBD1
CDR3: CSARPLAGVNEQFF; DNA: TGCAGTGCTAGGCCACTAGCGGGAGTCAATGAGCAGTTCTTC; size: few; J: TRBJ2-1; V: TRBV20-1; length: 14; D: TRBD2
CDR3: CASSRGYEQYF; DNA: TGTGCCAGCAGCCGGGGTTACGAGCAGTACTTC; size: few; J: TRBJ2-7; V: TRBV7-9; length: 11; D: .